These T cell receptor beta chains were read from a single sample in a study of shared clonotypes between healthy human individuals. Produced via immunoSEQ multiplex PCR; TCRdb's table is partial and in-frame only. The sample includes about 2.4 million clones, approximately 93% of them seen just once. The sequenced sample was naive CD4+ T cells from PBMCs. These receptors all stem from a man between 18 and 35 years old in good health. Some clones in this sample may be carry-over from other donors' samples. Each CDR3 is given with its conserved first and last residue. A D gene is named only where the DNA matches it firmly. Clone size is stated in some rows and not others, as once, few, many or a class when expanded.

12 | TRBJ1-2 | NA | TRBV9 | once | TGTGCCAGCAGCGGGGGAAGCTATGGCTACACCTTC | CASSGGSYGYTF
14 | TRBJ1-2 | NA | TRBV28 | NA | TGTGCCAGCAGTTTATCAGGGGCCGCCTATGGCTACACCTTC | CASSLSGAAYGYTF
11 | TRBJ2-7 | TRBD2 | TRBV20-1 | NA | TGCAGTGCCCGGACTAGCGACGAGCAGTACTTC | CSARTSDEQYF
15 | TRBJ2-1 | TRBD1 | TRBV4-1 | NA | TGCGCCAGCAGCCAAGATAGGACAGGGACCCTAGAGCAGTTCTTC | CASSQDRTGTLEQFF
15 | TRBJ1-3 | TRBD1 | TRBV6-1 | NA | TGTGCCAGCACGACAGGGGCGCAACGTGGAAACACCATATATTTT | CASTTGAQRGNTIYF
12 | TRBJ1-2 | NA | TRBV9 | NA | TGTGCCAGCAGCATGCAGGGCTATGGCTACACCTTC | CASSMQGYGYTF
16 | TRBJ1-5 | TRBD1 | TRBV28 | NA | TGTGCCAGCAGTTTACCCGGGACAGCTAGCAATCAGCCCCAGCATTTT | CASSLPGTASNQPQHF
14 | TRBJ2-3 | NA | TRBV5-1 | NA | TGCGCCAGCAGCTTCGGGAATCCGACAGATACGCAGTATTTT | CASSFGNPTDTQYF
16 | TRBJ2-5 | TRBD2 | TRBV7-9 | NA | TGTGCCAGCAGCTTTGCTAGCGGGACCACACAAGAGACCCAGTACTTC | CASSFASGTTQETQYF
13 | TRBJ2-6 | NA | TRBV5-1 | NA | TGCGCCAGCATGGATCTTGGGGCCAACGTCCTGACTTTC | CASMDLGANVLTF
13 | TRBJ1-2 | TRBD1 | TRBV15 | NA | TGTGCCACAGGCTGGACAGGGAAGGTCGGCTACACCTTC | CATGWTGKVGYTF
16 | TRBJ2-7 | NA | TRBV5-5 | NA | TGTGCCAGCAGCTTGGCGTCATGGGACTCAGCCTACGAGCAGTACTTC | CASSLASWDSAYEQYF
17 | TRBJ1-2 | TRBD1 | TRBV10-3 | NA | TGTGCCATCAGACCGGACAGGTCCTTCCAGCCTAACTATGGCTACACCTTC | CAIRPDRSFQPNYGYTF
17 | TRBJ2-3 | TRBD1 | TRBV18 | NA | TGTGCCAGCTCACACACAGGGGGCCCATATCCTGACGATACGCAGTATTTT | CASSHTGGPYPDDTQYF
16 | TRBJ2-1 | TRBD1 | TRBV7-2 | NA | TGTGCCAGCAGCTTGAGACGGGACAGGGCCTACAATGAGCAGTTCTTC | CASSLRRDRAYNEQFF
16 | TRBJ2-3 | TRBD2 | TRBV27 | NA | TGTGCCAGCAGTTTATCGACTAGCGGGAGGACAGATACGCAGTATTTT | CASSLSTSGRTDTQYF
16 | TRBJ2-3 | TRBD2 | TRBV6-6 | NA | TGTGCCAGCAGCAGAACGGGACTAGCGGACCCAGATACGCAGTATTTT | CASSRTGLADPDTQYF
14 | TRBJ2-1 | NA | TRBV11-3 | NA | TGTGCCAGCAGTCTGCGTGGGGCCTACAATGAGCAGTTCTTC | CASSLRGAYNEQFF
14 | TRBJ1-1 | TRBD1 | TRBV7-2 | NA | TGTGCCAGCAGCTTCAGGGGGAGAAACACTGAAGCTTTCTTT | CASSFRGRNTEAFF
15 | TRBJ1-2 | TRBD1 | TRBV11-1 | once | TGTGCCAGCAGCTTAACCGGACAGGTGAACTATGGCTACACCTTC | CASSLTGQVNYGYTF
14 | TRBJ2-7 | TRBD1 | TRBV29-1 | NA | TGCAGCGTTGAAGACTGGACAGGGGGCTACGAGCAGTACTTC | CSVEDWTGGYEQYF
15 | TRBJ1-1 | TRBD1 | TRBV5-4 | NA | TGTGCCAGCAGCACGGGACAGGGGAAATTCACTGAAGCTTTCTTT | CASSTGQGKFTEAFF
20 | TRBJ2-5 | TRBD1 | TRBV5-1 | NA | TGCGCCAGCAGCTTGGTACCGAGCCTGGACAGACAGGGTGGAAGAGAGACCCAGTACTTC | CASSLVPSLDRQGGRETQYF
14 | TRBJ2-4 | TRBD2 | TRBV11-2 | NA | TGTGCCAGCAGCTCATCGGGGAGGGCCAACATTCAGTACTTC | CASSSSGRANIQYF
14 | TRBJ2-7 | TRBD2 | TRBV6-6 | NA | TGTGCCAGCAGAACTAGCGGGAGCTCCTACGAGCAGTACTTC | CASRTSGSSYEQYF
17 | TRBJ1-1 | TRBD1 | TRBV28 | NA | TGTGCCAGCAGCAGCCGGGGACAGATCAAGGGAAGGACTGAAGCTTTCTTT | CASSSRGQIKGRTEAFF
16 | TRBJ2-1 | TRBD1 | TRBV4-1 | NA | TGCGCCAGCAGCACATGGCAGGGGGCTGTCTACAATGAGCAGTTCTTC | CASSTWQGAVYNEQFF
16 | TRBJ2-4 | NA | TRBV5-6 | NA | TGTGCCAGCAGCTTCTGGGGACCGGGGACCAAAAACATTCAGTACTTC | CASSFWGPGTKNIQYF
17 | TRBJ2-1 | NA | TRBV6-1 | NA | TGTGCCAGCAGTGAAGCGCCCAATTGGGACGTCTCCGGGGAGCAGTTCTTC | CASSEAPNWDVSGEQFF
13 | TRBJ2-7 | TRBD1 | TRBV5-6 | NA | TGTGCCAGCAGCAAACAGGGGGAAGGCGAGCAGTACTTC | CASSKQGEGEQYF
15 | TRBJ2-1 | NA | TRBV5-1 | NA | TGCGCCAGCAGCCCACTCGGGGACTCCTACAATGAGCAGTTCTTC | CASSPLGDSYNEQFF
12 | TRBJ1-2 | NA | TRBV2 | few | TGTGCCAGCAGTGAGGAAGTCTATGGCTACACCTTC | CASSEEVYGYTF
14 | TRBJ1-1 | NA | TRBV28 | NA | TGTGCCAGCAGTTTAAGGGCCTTGAACACTGAAGCTTTCTTT | CASSLRALNTEAFF
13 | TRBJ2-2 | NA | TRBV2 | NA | TGTGCCAGCACCCAGGAGCTCACCGGGGAGCTGTTTTTT | CASTQELTGELFF
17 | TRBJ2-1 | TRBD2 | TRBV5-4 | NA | TGTGCCAGCAGCGCGGGACTAGCGGGAGGTCTCTACAATGAGCAGTTCTTC | CASSAGLAGGLYNEQFF
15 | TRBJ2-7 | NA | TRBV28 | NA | TGTGCCAGCAGTCCACCGCCCGGAATCTCCTACGAGCAGTACTTC | CASSPPPGISYEQYF
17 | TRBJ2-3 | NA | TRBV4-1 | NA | TGCGCCAGCAGCTACGGAGGTGGGACGGGGCGGACAGATACGCAGTATTTT | CASSYGGGTGRTDTQYF
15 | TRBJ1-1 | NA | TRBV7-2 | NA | TGTGCCAGCAGCGGGCAAACAGGTTTGAACACTGAAGCTTTCTTT | CASSGQTGLNTEAFF
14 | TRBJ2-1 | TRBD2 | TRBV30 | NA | TGTGCCTGGAGTGTAGCGGGAGGGTACAATGAGCAGTTCTTC | CAWSVAGGYNEQFF
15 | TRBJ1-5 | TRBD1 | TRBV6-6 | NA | TGTGCCAGCAGTTACGGGGACAGGGGCCATCAGCCCCAGCATTTT | CASSYGDRGHQPQHF
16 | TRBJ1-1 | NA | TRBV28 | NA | TGTGCCAGCAGTTTAGTGGGGGGCCAAGGGAACACTGAAGCTTTCTTT | CASSLVGGQGNTEAFF
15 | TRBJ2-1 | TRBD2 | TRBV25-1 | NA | TGTGCCAGCAGTGGAACTAGCGGGAGGGCCTCTGAGCAGTTCTTC | CASSGTSGRASEQFF
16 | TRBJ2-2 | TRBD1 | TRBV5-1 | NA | TGCGCCAGCAGCTTGGGGGACAGATCGAACACCGGGGAGCTGTTTTTT | CASSLGDRSNTGELFF